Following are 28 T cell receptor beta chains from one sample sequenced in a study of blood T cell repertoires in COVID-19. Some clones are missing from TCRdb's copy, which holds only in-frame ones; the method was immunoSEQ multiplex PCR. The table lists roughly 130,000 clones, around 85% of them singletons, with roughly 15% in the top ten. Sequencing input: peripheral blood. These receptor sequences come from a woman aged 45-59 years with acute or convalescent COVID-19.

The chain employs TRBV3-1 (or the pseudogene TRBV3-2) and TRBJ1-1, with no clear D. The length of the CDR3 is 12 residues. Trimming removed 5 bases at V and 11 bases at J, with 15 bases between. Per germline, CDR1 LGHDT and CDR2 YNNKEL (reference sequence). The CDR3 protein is CASSGLTQEAFF. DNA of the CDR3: TGTGCCAGCAGCGGGCTAACGCAAGAGGCTTTCTTT.

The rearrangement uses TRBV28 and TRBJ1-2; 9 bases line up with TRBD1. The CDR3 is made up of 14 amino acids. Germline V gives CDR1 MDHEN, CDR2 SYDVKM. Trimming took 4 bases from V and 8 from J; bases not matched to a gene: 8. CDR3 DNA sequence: TGTGCCAGCAGTTCCGGGACAGGGAATTTCGGCTACACCTTC. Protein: CASSSGTGNFGYTF.

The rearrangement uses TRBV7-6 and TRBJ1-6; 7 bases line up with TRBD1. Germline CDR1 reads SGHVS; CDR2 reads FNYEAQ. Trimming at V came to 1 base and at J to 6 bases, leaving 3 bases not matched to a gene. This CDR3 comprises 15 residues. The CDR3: CASSLEGTANSPLHF. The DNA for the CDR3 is TGTGCCAGCAGCTTAGAGGGGACAGCTAATTCACCCCTCCACTTT.

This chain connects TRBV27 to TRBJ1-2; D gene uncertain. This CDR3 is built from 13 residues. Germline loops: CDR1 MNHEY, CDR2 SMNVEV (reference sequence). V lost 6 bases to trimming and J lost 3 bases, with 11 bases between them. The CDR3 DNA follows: TGTGCCAGCAGGCAAATGGCGGACTATGGCTACACCTTC. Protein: CASRQMADYGYTF.

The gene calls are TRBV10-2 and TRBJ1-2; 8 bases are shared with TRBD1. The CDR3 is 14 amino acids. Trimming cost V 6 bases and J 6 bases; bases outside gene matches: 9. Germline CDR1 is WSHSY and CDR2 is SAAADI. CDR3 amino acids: CASSPGQGLNGYTF. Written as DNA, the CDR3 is TGCGCCAGCAGCCCAGGACAGGGTTTGAATGGCTACACCTTC.

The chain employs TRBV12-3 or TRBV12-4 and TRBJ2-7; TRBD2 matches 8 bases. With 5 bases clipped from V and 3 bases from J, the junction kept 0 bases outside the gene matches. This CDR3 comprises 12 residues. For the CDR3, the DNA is TGTGCCAGCAGTAGCGGGGGCTACGAGCAGTACTTC. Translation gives CASSSGGYEQYF.

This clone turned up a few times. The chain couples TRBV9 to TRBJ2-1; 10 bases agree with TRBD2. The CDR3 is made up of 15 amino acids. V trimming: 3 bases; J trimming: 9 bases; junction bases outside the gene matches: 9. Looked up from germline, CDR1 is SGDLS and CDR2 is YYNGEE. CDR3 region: CASSGPLAGNAEQFF. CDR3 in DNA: TGTGCCAGCAGCGGACCACTAGCGGGGAATGCTGAGCAGTTCTTC.

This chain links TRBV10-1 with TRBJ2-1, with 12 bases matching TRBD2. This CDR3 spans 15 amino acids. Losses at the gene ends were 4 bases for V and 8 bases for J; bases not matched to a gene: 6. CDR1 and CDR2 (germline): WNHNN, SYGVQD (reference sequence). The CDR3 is CASSAASGGVDEQFF. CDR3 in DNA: TGCGCCAGCAGTGCCGCTAGCGGGGGGGTAGATGAGCAGTTCTTC.

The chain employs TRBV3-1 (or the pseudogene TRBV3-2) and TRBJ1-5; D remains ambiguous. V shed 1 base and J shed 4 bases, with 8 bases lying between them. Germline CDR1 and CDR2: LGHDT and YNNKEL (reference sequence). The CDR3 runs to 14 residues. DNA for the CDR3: TGTGCCAGCAGCCAAGCCGGGGAAAATCAGCCCCAGCATTTT. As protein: CASSQAGENQPQHF.

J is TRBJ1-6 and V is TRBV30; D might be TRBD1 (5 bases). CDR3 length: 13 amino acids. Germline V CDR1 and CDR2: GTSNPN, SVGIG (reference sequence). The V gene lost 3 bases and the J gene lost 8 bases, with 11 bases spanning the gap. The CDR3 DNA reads TGTGCCTGGAGATCAGGAGGGGATTCACCCCTCCACTTT. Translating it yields CAWRSGGDSPLHF. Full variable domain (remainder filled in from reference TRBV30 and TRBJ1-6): SQTIHQWPATLVQPVGSPLSLECTVEGTSNPNLYWYRQAAGRGLQLLFYSVGIGQISSEVPQNLSASRPQDRQFILSSKKLLLSDSGFYLCAWRSGGDSPLHFGNGTRLTVT.

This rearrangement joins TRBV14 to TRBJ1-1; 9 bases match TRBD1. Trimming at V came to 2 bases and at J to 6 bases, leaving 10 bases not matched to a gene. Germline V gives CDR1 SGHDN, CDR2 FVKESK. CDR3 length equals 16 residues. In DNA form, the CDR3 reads TGTGCCAGCAGCCAAACCGGGACAGGGAAAGGGCCTGAAGCTTTCTTT. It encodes CASSQTGTGKGPEAFF.

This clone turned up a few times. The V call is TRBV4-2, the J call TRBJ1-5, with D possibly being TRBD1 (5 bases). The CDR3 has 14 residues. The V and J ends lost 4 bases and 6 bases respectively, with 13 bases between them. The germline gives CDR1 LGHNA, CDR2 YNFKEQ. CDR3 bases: TGTGCCAGCAGCCCGGGAGGAAGGGGTCAGCCCCAGCATTTT. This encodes CASSPGGRGQPQHF.

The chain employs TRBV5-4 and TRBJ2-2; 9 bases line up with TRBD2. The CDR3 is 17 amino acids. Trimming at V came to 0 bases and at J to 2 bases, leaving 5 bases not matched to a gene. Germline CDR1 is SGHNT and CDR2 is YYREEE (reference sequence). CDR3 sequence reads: CASSLVSGGENTGELFF. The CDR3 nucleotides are TGTGCCAGCAGCTTGGTTAGCGGGGGCGAAAACACCGGGGAGCTGTTTTTT.

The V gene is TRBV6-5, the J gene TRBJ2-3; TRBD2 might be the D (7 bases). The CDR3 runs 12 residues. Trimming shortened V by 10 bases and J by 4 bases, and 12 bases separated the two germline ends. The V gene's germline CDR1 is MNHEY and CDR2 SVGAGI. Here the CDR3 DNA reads TGTGCCACTGAGGGGGGGCCAGATACGCAGTATTTT. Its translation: CATEGGPDTQYF.

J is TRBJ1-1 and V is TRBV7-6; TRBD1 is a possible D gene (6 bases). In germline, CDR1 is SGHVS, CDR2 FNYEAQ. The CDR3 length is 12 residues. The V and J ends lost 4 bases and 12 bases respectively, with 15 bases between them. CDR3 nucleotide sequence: TGTGCCAGCAGCTCCGACAGGTCAGGAACTTTCTTT. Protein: CASSSDRSGTFF.

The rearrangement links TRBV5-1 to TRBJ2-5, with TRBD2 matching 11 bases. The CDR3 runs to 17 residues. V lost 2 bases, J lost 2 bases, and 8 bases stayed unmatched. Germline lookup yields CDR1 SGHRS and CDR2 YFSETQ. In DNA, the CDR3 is TGCGCCAGCAGCTTCCGAGTAGCGGGGGGGCTGCAAGAGACCCAGTACTTC. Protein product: CASSFRVAGGLQETQYF. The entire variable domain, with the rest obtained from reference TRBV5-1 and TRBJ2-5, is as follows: KAGVTQTPRYLIKTRGQQVTLSCSPISGHRSVSWYQQTPGQGLQFLFEYFSETQRNKGNFPGRFSGRQFSNSRSEMNVSTLELGDSALYLCASSFRVAGGLQETQYFGPGTRLLVL.

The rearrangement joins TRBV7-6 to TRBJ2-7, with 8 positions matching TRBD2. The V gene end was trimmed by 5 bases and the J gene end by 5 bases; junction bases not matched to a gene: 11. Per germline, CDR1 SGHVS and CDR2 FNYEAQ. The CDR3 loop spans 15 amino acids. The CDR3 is CASSPLSGGRNEQYF. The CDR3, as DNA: TGTGCCAGCAGCCCCCTAAGCGGGGGTCGAAACGAGCAGTACTTC.

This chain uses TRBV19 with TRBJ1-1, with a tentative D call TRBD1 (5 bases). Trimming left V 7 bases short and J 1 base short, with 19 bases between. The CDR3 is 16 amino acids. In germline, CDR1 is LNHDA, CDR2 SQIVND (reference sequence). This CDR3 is CASKKISGGKNTEAFF. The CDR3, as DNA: TGTGCCAGTAAAAAAATCTCTGGGGGGAAGAACACTGAAGCTTTCTTT. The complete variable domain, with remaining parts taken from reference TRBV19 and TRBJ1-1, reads DGGITQSPKYLFRKEGQNVTLSCEQNLNHDAMYWYRQDPGQGLRLIYYSQIVNDFQKGDIAEGYSVSREKKESFPLTVTSAQKNPTAFYLCASKKISGGKNTEAFFGQGTRLTVV.

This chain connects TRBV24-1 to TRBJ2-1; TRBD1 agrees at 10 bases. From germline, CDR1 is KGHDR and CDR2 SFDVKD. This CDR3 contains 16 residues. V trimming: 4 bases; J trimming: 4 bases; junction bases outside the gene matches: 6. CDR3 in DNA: TGTGCCACCAGTGACCCGGGACAGGGGAAATACAATGAGCAGTTCTTC. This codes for CATSDPGQGKYNEQFF.

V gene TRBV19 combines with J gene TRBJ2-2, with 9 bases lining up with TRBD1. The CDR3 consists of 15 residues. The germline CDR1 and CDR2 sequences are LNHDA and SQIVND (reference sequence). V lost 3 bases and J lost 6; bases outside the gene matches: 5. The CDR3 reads CASSIPGQGAGELFF. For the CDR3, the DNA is TGTGCCAGTAGTATCCCGGGACAGGGAGCCGGGGAGCTGTTTTTT.

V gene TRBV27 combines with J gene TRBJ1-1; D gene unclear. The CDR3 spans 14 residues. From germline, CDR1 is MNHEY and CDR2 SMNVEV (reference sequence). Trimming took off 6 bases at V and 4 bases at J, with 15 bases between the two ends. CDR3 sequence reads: CASSPQRLFTEAFF. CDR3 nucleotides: TGTGCCAGCAGCCCCCAGAGGCTGTTCACTGAAGCTTTCTTT.

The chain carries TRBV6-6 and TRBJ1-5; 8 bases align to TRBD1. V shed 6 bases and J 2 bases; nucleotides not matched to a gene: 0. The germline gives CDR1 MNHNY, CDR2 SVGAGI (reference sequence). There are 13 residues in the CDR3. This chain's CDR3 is CASRDRGNQPQHF. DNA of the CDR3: TGTGCCAGCAGGGACAGGGGCAATCAGCCCCAGCATTTT.

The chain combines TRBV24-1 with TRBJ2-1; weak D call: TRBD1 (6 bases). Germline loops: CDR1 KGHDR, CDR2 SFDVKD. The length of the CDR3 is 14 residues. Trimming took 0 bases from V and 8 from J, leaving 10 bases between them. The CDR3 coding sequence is TGTGCCACCAGTGATTTGACAGGGTTGGATGAGCAGTTCTTC. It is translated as CATSDLTGLDEQFF.

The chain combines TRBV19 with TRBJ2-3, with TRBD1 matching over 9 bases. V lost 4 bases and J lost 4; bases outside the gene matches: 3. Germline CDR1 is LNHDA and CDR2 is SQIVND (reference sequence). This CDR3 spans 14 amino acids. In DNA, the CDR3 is TGTGCCAGTAGTAGAAGACAGGGGGCAGATACGCAGTATTTT. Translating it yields CASSRRQGADTQYF.

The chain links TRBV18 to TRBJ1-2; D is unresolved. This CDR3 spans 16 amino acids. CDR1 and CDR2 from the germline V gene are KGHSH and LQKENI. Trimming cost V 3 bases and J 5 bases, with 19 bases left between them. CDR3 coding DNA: TGTGCCAGCTCACCCACCCCGGAACCAGAGGGATATGGCTACACCTTC. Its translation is CASSPTPEPEGYGYTF.

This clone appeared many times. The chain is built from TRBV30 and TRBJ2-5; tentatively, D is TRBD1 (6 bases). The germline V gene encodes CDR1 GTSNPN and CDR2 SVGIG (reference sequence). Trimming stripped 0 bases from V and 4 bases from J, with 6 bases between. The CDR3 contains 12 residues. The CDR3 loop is CAWSVGGETQYF. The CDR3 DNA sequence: TGTGCCTGGAGTGTAGGGGGAGAGACCCAGTACTTC. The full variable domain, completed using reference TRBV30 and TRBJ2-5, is SQTIHQWPATLVQPVGSPLSLECTVEGTSNPNLYWYRQAAGRGLQLLFYSVGIGQISSEVPQNLSASRPQDRQFILSSKKLLLSDSGFYLCAWSVGGETQYFGPGTRLLVL.

The CDR3 region has the DNA TGTGCCAGCATGGGAGATGGAAACACCATATATTTT. This encodes CASMGDGNTIYF. The chain combines TRBV9 with TRBJ1-3; D uncertain. The CDR3 consists of 12 residues. The ends were cut back, 6 bases at V and 3 bases at J, with 7 bases in the middle. Germline lookup yields CDR1 SGDLS and CDR2 YYNGEE.

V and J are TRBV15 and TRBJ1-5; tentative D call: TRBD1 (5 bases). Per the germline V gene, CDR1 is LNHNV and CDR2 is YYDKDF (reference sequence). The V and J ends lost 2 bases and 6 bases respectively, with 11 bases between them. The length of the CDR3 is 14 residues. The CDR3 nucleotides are TGTGCCACCAGCAGACAGGGTAGTCGTCAGCCCCAGCATTTT. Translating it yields CATSRQGSRQPQHF.